This entry is about one T cell receptor (beta chain). The sample is drawn from a study of control samples from healthy donors and cancer patients. The V gene end was trimmed by 10 bases and the J gene end by 3 bases; junction bases not matched to a gene: 9. The CDR3 has 15 amino acids. CDR1 and CDR2 (germline): MNHEY, SMNVEV (reference sequence). Profiled with immunoSEQ multiplex PCR; TCRdb holds only in-frame clones, not every one. Counted here are 350,000 to 450,000 clones, roughly 90% occurring once; the ten biggest clones make up around 6.8%. This TCR was recovered from a man aged 35 to 55 with head and neck cancer. J is TRBJ2-1 and V is TRBV27; 10 bases fit TRBD2. The material sequenced was PBMCs. The CDR3 bases are TGTGCCACCCTGAAGCGGGAGGGCTACTACAATGAGCAGTTCTTC. The encoded protein is CATLKREGYYNEQFF.